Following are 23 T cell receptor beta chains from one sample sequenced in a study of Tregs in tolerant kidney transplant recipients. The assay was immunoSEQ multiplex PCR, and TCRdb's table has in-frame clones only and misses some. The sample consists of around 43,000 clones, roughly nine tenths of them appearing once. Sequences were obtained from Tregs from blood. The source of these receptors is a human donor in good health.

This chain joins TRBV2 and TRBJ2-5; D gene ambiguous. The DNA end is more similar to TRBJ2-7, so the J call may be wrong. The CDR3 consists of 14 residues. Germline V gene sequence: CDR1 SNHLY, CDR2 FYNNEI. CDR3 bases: TGTGCCAGCAGTGTTCGGCCAGTGAGGAACGAGCAGTACTTC. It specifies CASSVRPVRNEQYF.

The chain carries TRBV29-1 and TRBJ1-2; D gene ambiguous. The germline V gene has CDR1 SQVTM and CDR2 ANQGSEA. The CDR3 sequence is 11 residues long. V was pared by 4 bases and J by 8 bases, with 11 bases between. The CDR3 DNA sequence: TGCAGCGTTGGCTACGGAGAGGGCTACACCTTC. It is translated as CSVGYGEGYTF.

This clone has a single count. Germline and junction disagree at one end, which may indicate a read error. CDR3 nucleotides: TGTGCCACCAGCGGAGAGATTACAGATACGCAGTATTTT. This encodes CATSGEITDTQYF. The chain has TRBV15 and TRBJ2-3; D uncertain. The CDR3 spans 13 residues. Germline V gene sequence: CDR1 LNHNV, CDR2 YYDKDF (reference sequence).

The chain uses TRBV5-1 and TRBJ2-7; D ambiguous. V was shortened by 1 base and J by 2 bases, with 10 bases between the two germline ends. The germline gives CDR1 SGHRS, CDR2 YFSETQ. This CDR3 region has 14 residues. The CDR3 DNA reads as TGCGCCAGCAGCTTGAGTTTCTCCACCTACGAGCAGTACTTC. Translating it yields CASSLSFSTYEQYF.

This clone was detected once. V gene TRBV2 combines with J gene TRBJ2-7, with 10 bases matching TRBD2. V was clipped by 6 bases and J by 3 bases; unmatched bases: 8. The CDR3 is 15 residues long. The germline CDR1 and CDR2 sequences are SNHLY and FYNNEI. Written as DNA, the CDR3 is TGTGCCAGCAGAGTAAGCGGGAGGGCCGTCTACGAGCAGTACTTC. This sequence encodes CASRVSGRAVYEQYF. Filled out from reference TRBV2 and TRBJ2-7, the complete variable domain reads EPEVTQTPSHQVTQMGQEVILRCVPISNHLYFYWYRQILGQKVEFLVSFYNNEISEKSEIFDDQFSVERPDGSNFTLKIRSTKLEDSAMYFCASRVSGRAVYEQYFGPGTRLTVT.

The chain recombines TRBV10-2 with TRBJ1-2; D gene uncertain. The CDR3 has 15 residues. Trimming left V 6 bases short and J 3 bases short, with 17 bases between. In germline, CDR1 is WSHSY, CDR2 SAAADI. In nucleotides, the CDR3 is TGCGCCAGCAGGGACTCCGGCCGGGCTTACTATGGCTACACCTTC. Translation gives CASRDSGRAYYGYTF.

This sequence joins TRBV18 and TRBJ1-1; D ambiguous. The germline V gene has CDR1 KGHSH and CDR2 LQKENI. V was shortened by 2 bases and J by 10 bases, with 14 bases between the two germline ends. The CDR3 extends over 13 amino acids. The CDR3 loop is CASSPVGMRGAFF. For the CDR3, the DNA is TGTGCCAGCTCACCAGTTGGGATGAGAGGAGCTTTCTTT.

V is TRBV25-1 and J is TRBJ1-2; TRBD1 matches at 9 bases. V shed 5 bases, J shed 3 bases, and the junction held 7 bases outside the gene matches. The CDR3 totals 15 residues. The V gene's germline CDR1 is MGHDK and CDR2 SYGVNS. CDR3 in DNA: TGTGCCAGCAGTAAACCCGGACAGGGGTACTATGGCTACACCTTC. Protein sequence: CASSKPGQGYYGYTF.

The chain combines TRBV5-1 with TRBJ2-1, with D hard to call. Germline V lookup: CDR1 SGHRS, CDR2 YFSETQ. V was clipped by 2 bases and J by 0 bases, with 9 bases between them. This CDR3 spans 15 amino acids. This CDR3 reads CASSLQSSSYNEQFF. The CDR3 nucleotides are TGCGCCAGCAGCTTACAGAGTAGCTCCTACAATGAGCAGTTCTTC. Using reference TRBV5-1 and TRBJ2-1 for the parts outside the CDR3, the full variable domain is KAGVTQTPRYLIKTRGQQVTLSCSPISGHRSVSWYQQTPGQGLQFLFEYFSETQRNKGNFPGRFSGRQFSNSRSEMNVSTLELGDSALYLCASSLQSSSYNEQFFGPGTRLTVL.

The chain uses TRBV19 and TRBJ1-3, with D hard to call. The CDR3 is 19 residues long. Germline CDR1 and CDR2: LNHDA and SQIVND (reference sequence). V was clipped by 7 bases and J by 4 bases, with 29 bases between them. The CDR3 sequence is CASTLYSTGWGIAGNTIYF. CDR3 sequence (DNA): TGTGCCAGTACCCTATACTCAACGGGGTGGGGAATCGCCGGAAACACCATATATTTT.

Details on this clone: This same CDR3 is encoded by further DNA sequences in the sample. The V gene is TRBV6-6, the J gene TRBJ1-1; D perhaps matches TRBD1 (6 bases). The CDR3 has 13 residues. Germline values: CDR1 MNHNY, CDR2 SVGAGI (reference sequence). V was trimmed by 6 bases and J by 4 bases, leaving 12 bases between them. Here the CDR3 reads CASSRGGGTEAFF. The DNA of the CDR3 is TGTGCCAGCAGCCGAGGAGGGGGCACTGAAGCTTTCTTT.

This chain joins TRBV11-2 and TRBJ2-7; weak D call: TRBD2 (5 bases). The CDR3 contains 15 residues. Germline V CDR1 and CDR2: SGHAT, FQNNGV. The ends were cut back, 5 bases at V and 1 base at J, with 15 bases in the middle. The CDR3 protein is CASSPHTSGSYEQYF. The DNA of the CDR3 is TGTGCCAGCAGCCCGCATACCTCGGGGTCCTACGAGCAGTACTTC.

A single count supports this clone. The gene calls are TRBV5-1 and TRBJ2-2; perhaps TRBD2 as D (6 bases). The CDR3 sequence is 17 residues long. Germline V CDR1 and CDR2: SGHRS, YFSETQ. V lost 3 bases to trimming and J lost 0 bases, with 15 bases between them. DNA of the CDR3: TGCGCCAGCAGCTCCCTATTCCGGGAGTCGAACACCGGGGAGCTGTTTTTT. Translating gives CASSSLFRESNTGELFF.

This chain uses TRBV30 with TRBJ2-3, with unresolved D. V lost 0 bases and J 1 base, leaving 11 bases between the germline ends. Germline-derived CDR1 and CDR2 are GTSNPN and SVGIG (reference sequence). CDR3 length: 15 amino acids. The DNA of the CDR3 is TGTGCCTGGAGTGTAAGTTTGCGGCGCACAGATACGCAGTATTTT. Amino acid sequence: CAWSVSLRRTDTQYF.

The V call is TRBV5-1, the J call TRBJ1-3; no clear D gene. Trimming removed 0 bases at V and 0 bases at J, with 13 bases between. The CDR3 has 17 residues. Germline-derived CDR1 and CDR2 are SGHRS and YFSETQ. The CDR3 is CASSLEDGGRSGNTIYF. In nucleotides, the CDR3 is TGCGCCAGCAGCTTGGAGGATGGAGGGCGCTCTGGAAACACCATATATTTT.

CDR3 in amino acids: CASSQGSRRRREQFF. The CDR3 DNA follows: TGCGCCAGCAGCCAAGGTAGCCGACGACGACGTGAGCAGTTCTTC. This chain uses TRBV4-1 with TRBJ2-1; D is unclear. The V end was cut by 1 base, the J end by 9 bases, with 16 bases between. Per germline, CDR1 MGHRA and CDR2 YSYEKL. This CDR3 region has 15 residues.

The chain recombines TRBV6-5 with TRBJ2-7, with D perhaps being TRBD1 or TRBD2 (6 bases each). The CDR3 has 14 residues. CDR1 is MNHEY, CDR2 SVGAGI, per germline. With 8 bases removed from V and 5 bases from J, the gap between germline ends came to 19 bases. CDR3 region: CASPPHSGDNEQYF. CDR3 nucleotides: TGTGCCAGCCCGCCCCACTCGGGGGACAACGAGCAGTACTTC.

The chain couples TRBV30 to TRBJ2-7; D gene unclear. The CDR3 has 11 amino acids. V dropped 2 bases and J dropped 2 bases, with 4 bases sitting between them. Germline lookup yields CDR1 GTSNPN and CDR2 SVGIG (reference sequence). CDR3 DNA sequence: TGTGCCTGGAGTAAAACCTACGAGCAGTACTTC. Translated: CAWSKTYEQYF.

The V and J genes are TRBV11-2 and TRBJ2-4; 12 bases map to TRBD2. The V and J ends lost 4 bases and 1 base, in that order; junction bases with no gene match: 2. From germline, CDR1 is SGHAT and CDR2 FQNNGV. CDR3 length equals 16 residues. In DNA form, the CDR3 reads TGTGCCAGCAGCTGGGGGACTAGCGGGGCCAAAAACATTCAGTACTTC. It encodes CASSWGTSGAKNIQYF.

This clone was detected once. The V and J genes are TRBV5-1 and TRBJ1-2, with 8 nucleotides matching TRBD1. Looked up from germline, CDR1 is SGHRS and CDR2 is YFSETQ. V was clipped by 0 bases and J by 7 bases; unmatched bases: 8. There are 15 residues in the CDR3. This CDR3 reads CASSLGLPGGRGYTF. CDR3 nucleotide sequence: TGCGCCAGCAGCTTGGGGTTGCCAGGGGGCCGTGGCTACACCTTC.

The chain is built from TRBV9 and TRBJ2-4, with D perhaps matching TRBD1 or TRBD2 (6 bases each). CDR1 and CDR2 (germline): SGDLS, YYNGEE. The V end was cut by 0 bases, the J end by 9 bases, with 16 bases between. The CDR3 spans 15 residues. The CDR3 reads CASSVATGASAIQYF. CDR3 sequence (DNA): TGTGCCAGCAGCGTAGCTACGGGGGCCTCAGCCATTCAGTACTTC.

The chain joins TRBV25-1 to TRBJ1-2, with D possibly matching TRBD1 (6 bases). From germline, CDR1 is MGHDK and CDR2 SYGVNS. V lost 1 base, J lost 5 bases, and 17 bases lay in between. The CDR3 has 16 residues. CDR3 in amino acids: CASSELGGQGLYGYTF. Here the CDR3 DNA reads TGTGCCAGCAGTGAATTGGGAGGGCAGGGGTTATATGGCTACACCTTC.

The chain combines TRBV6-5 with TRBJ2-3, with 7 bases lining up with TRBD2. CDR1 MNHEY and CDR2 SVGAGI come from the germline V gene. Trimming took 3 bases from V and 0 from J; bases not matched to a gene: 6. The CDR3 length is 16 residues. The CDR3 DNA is TGTGCCAGCAGTTATCGGAACGGGGGGAGCACAGATACGCAGTATTTT. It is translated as CASSYRNGGSTDTQYF.